The 13 T cell receptor beta chains presented below share a single source sample, sequenced in a study of spatial heterogeneity in lung cancer. Regarding the study as a whole: It was found that expanded intratumoral alpha and beta TCR counts tracked tumor mutation counts.

Time point of the sample: sample taken at primary tumor resection. These receptors are not linked to any known antigen. Using its own MiXCR run on the 5' RACE reads, TCRdb lists one record per CDR3 protein. The data hold under 5,500 distinct CDR3 sequences, with 10% to 15% observed a single time. The material sequenced was lung tumor tissue, taken at surgery. The receptors were sampled from a male donor with early-stage non-small cell lung cancer.

This clonotype has just a few counts. The chain couples TRBV20-1 to TRBJ1-2; 8 nucleotides align to TRBD1. The CDR3 totals 15 residues. CDR1 is DFQATT and CDR2 is SNEGSKA in the germline V gene (reference sequence). J was trimmed by 2 bases and V by 5 bases; bases with no gene match: 10. This CDR3 reads CSADHDGTGNYGYTF. CDR3 bases: TGCAGTGCTGATCACGACGGGACAGGCAACTATGGCTACACCTTC.

The chain is built from TRBV20-1 and TRBJ1-1, with unresolved D. CDR1 DFQATT and CDR2 SNEGSKA come from the germline V gene (reference sequence). V lost 6 bases and J 1 base, leaving 12 bases between the germline ends. The CDR3 totals 13 residues. The chain's CDR3 is CSAEDVRNTEAFF. CDR3 sequence (DNA): TGCAGTGCGGAGGACGTTAGGAACACTGAAGCTTTCTTT.

This clonotype was counted at least ten times. The V and J genes are TRBV10-3 and TRBJ2-3, with D unclear. Germline-derived CDR1 and CDR2 are ENHRY and SYGVKD. Trimming cost V 2 bases and J 6 bases, with 9 bases left between them. CDR3 size: 13 residues. CDR3 in DNA: TGTGCCATCAGTGAGCCCCCCCTGGATACGCAGTATTTT. As protein: CAISEPPLDTQYF.

J is TRBJ1-1 and V is TRBV18; no definite D call. This CDR3 is 13 amino acids long. Germline CDR1 reads KGHSH; CDR2 reads LQKENI. Between the trimmed V and J ends, which lost 6 bases and 0 bases, there was a span of 8 bases. The CDR3 DNA reads as TGTGCCAGCTCCGAGGCGGTGAACACTGAAGCTTTCTTT. Translated, it gives CASSEAVNTEAFF.

This clonotype was picked up a small number of times. The chain combines TRBV6-2 or TRBV6-3 with TRBJ1-5; 8 bases align to TRBD1. Germline trimming cut 2 bases from V and 2 bases from J; bases unmatched to any gene: 5. This CDR3 contains 16 residues. Germline lookup yields CDR1 MNHEY and CDR2 SVGEGT. CDR3 sequence: CASSYQGARGNQPQHF. The CDR3 DNA is TGTGCCAGCAGTTACCAGGGGGCGAGGGGCAATCAGCCCCAGCATTTT.

This clonotype was counted a few times. The rearrangement joins TRBV2 to TRBJ2-2; unclear D gene. V lost 10 bases, J lost 6 bases, and 9 bases lay in between. CDR1 and CDR2 (germline): SNHLY, FYNNEI. This CDR3 region has 11 residues. The CDR3 is CATRSPGELFF. In DNA form, the CDR3 reads TGTGCCACTAGATCCCCCGGGGAGCTGTTTTTT.

This clonotype has more than one count but fewer than ten. CDR3 in DNA: TGTGCCAGCAGTTTGACAGGGGCCTATAATTCACCCCTCCACTTT. This codes for CASSLTGAYNSPLHF. The chain links TRBV6-5 to TRBJ1-6; 8 bases are shared with TRBD1. Germline trimming cut 4 bases from V and 2 bases from J; bases unmatched to any gene: 1. Germline CDR1 MNHEY, CDR2 SVGAGI. This CDR3 spans 15 amino acids.

Within the sample, this clonotype is medium-sized. The chain is built from TRBV6-2 or TRBV6-3 and TRBJ2-4; no firm D call. Between the trimmed V and J ends, which lost 0 bases and 3 bases, there was a span of 12 bases. This CDR3 spans 16 amino acids. Per the germline V gene, CDR1 is MNHEY and CDR2 is SVGEGT. The CDR3 loop reads CASSYSTGSSKNIQYF. The CDR3, as DNA: TGTGCCAGCAGTTACTCGACGGGCTCTAGCAAAAACATTCAGTACTTC.

This clonotype counts as medium-sized. This chain connects TRBV20-1 to TRBJ1-5, with TRBD1 matching over 7 bases. The CDR3 runs to 15 residues. CDR1 and CDR2 (germline): DFQATT, SNEGSKA (reference sequence). Trimming cost V 6 bases and J 4 bases; bases outside gene matches: 12. The CDR3 protein is CSASREGAGNQPQHF. The CDR3 DNA is TGCAGTGCCTCTAGAGAGGGGGCAGGTAATCAGCCCCAGCATTTT.

This clonotype has a handful of counts. This chain links TRBV25-1 with TRBJ2-3; 9 nucleotides line up with TRBD1. The germline V gene has CDR1 MGHDK and CDR2 SYGVNS. J gave up 5 bases and V 4 bases, and 4 bases lay outside the gene matches. The CDR3 is 14 residues long. CDR3 residues: CASSGGQGKDTQYF. DNA of the CDR3: TGTGCCAGCAGTGGTGGACAGGGGAAAGATACGCAGTATTTT. The full variable domain, with the rest looked up from reference TRBV25-1 and TRBJ2-3, is EADIYQTPRYLVIGTGKKITLECSQTMGHDKMYWYQQDPGMELHLIHYSYGVNSTEKGDLSSESTVSRIRTEHFPLTLESARPSHTSQYLCASSGGQGKDTQYFGPGTRLTVL.

This chain joins TRBV15 and TRBJ2-1, with 9 bases identical to TRBD2. Unmatched junction bases numbered 11, after V lost 5 bases and J lost 3 bases. The CDR3 length is 17 residues. CDR1 and CDR2 from the germline V gene are LNHNV and YYDKDF (reference sequence). The CDR3 DNA reads as TGTGCCACCAGCGGACGTAGCGGGAGCGTCGTCTACAATGAGCAGTTCTTC. Amino acid sequence: CATSGRSGSVVYNEQFF.

This clonotype was counted between two and nine times. The chain is built from TRBV28 and TRBJ1-5, with D possibly TRBD1 on 5 matching bases. The CDR3 has 15 residues. Per the germline V gene, CDR1 is MDHEN and CDR2 is SYDVKM. Trimming stripped 2 bases from V and 3 bases from J, with 11 bases between. The CDR3 nucleotides read TGTGCCAGCAGTTTACAGGTAGGGGACAATCAGCCCCAGCATTTT. Translation gives CASSLQVGDNQPQHF.

This clonotype was detected ten times or more. The chain combines TRBV20-1 with TRBJ2-1, with D perhaps TRBD2 (5 bases). This CDR3 has 14 residues. Trimming stripped 3 bases from V and 3 bases from J, with 12 bases between. The germline V gene has CDR1 DFQATT and CDR2 SNEGSKA (reference sequence). The CDR3 bases are TGCAGTGCTAGGGCAACACTAGGCTACAATGAGCAGTTCTTC. This encodes CSARATLGYNEQFF.